This is a list of T cell receptor beta chains from one sample in a study of blood T cell repertoires in COVID-19. Sequencing was performed with immunoSEQ multiplex PCR; in TCRdb, only in-frame clones are kept and a portion is missing. Counted here are a few hundred thousand clones, roughly 88% occurring once; the ten biggest clones make up about 1.5%. Sequencing was carried out using peripheral blood. These receptors all stem from a woman between 40 and 50 years old who had recovered from COVID-19. CDR3s include the opening cysteine and the closing phenylalanine or tryptophan.

V gene	J gene	CDR3 protein
TRBV19	TRBJ2-1	CASSIASGEEQFF
TRBV6-5	TRBJ1-1	CASSYSTGTEAFF
TRBV29-1	TRBJ2-1	CSVVAGKSYNEQFF
TRBV19	TRBJ1-5	CASSGTLDQPQHF
TRBV19	TRBJ2-1	CASSNGVRWSANEQFF
TRBV7-2	TRBJ1-1	CASTLTGGYTEAFF
TRBV7-3	TRBJ2-1	CASSLTGGDNEQFF
TRBV5-6	TRBJ1-4	CASSLEGRWEKLFF
TRBV27	TRBJ1-1	CASSRLDRSGKTEAFF
TRBV5-1	TRBJ1-1	CASSIGQGALNTEAFF
TRBV6-5	TRBJ1-6	CASSSRGTGSGSPLHF
TRBV4-3	TRBJ1-3	CASSQDHRAGNTIYF
TRBV25-1	TRBJ1-6	CASSRDRAMSPLHF
TRBV19	TRBJ2-1	CASSSRDTYYKQFF
TRBV5-3	TRBJ2-1	CARSLGLAGGRDNEQFF
TRBV4-1	TRBJ2-3	CASSQGGLGVDTQYF
TRBV11-2	TRBJ1-2	CASSLVGGGYGYTF
TRBV7-2	TRBJ2-5	CASSRVLEGPPSQETQYF
TRBV12-3/TRBV12-4	TRBJ1-1	CASSFSFNTEAFF
TRBV14	TRBJ2-5	CASSESRLAVISSETQYF
TRBV27	TRBJ1-1	CASSLSSGTGRTEAFF
TRBV4-3	TRBJ2-7	CASARDRAHEQYF
TRBV27	TRBJ2-5	CASSPLGTSGVQETQYF
TRBV19	TRBJ2-5	CASSGQGGLQETQYF
TRBV7-9	TRBJ1-1	CASSLRAGSDTEAFF
TRBV5-4	TRBJ1-4	CASSSGTGSNEKLFF
TRBV10-3	TRBJ2-4	CAISESFYSTGVKNIQYF
TRBV6-5	TRBJ1-6	CASSSEQGYSPLHF
TRBV7-2	TRBJ1-1	CASSLTGFGAEAFF
TRBV29-1	TRBJ2-7	CSVITGLAGVEQYF
TRBV14	TRBJ2-5	CASSQNRGETQYF
TRBV3-1/TRBV3-2	TRBJ2-1	CASSLTSGGAGEQFF
TRBV19	TRBJ1-5	CASSRGQGATSSNQPQHF
TRBV7-2	TRBJ2-3	CASSYLTTTAGTDTQYF
TRBV9	TRBJ1-3	CASSLQFSGNTIYF
TRBV18	TRBJ2-6	CASSPSSSSGANVLTF
TRBV19	TRBJ1-6	CASSIDRRGQGNSPLHF